The 19 T cell receptor beta chains in this list originate from one sample, sequenced in a study of blood T cell repertoires in COVID-19. Only in-frame clones appear in the TCRdb table, and some are missing; sequencing was by immunoSEQ multiplex PCR. This sample yields 150,000 to 200,000 clones, of which around three quarters are seen a single time; 15% to 20% belongs to the top ten. The sample consisted of peripheral blood. These receptors were taken from a man between 60 and 70 years old with active or convalescent COVID-19.

The gene calls are TRBV4-2 and TRBJ2-5, with 8 bases lining up with TRBD1. V was pared by 0 bases and J by 7 bases, with 10 bases of the junction left unmatched. Germline lookup yields CDR1 LGHNA and CDR2 YNFKEQ. The CDR3 sequence is 16 residues long. Here the CDR3 DNA reads TGTGCCAGCAGCCAAGAAGACAGGGGAACGGTTTCGACCCAGTACTTC. Protein product: CASSQEDRGTVSTQYF.

This chain links TRBV28 with TRBJ1-3; D not certain. The CDR3 loop spans 13 amino acids. Trimming removed 5 bases at V and 1 base at J, with 6 bases between. Germline CDR1 reads MDHEN; CDR2 reads SYDVKM. This CDR3 is CASSAESGNTIYF. The CDR3 region has the DNA TGTGCCAGCAGTGCGGAATCTGGAAACACCATATATTTT.

The rearrangement uses TRBV7-8 and TRBJ1-2; D is perhaps TRBD1 (6 bases). The V end was cut by 2 bases, the J end by 7 bases, with 17 bases between. The CDR3 totals 15 residues. The germline V gene encodes CDR1 SGHVS and CDR2 FQNEAQ. CDR3 residues: CASSLTRGGVGGYTF. CDR3 DNA: TGTGCCAGCAGCTTAACCCGGGGGGGCGTGGGTGGCTACACCTTC.

This chain joins TRBV28 and TRBJ2-3, with a possible D match to TRBD2 (5 bases). Germline assignment: CDR1 MDHEN and CDR2 SYDVKM. This CDR3 has 12 residues. Deletions cut 8 bases from V and 0 bases from J, with 6 bases between. In DNA form, the CDR3 reads TGTGCCAGCTGCGGGAGCACAGATACGCAGTATTTT. As protein: CASCGSTDTQYF.

The chain is built from TRBV5-1 and TRBJ1-1; TRBD1 matches at 7 bases. CDR3 length: 14 amino acids. Losses at the gene ends were 1 base for V and 8 bases for J; bases not matched to a gene: 8. Germline CDR1 is SGHRS and CDR2 is YFSETQ. The CDR3 loop is CASSLTGASLEAFF. The CDR3 DNA is TGCGCCAGCAGCTTGACAGGGGCCTCTTTGGAAGCTTTCTTT. Complete variable domain (other parts from reference TRBV5-1 and TRBJ1-1): KAGVTQTPRYLIKTRGQQVTLSCSPISGHRSVSWYQQTPGQGLQFLFEYFSETQRNKGNFPGRFSGRQFSNSRSEMNVSTLELGDSALYLCASSLTGASLEAFFGQGTRLTVV.

The rearrangement joins TRBV9 to TRBJ2-7; TRBD1 agrees at 7 bases. V shed 3 bases and J 1 base; nucleotides not matched to a gene: 10. The CDR3 runs to 16 residues. CDR1 is SGDLS, CDR2 YYNGEE, per germline. CDR3 protein: CASSEGLTGESYEQYF. In DNA form, the CDR3 reads TGTGCCAGCAGCGAGGGTCTCACAGGGGAATCCTACGAGCAGTACTTC. The entire variable domain, with the rest obtained from reference TRBV9 and TRBJ2-7, is as follows: DSGVTQTPKHLITATGQRVTLRCSPRSGDLSVYWYQQSLDQGLQFLIQYYNGEERAKGNILERFSAQQFPDLHSELNLSSLELGDSALYFCASSEGLTGESYEQYFGPGTRLTVT.

For this clone: Additional DNA sequences in this sample encode the identical CDR3. The chain is built from TRBV5-1 and TRBJ2-2; 8 bases agree with TRBD1. This CDR3 contains 14 residues. Trimming took 1 base from V and 5 from J; bases not matched to a gene: 1. Germline V gene data show CDR1 as SGHRS and CDR2 as YFSETQ. This chain's CDR3 is CASSLTGGTGELFF. Written as DNA, the CDR3 is TGCGCCAGCAGCTTGACAGGGGGGACCGGGGAGCTGTTTTTT.

This chain uses TRBV30 with TRBJ2-3; tentative D call: TRBD2 (5 bases). The CDR3 runs to 14 residues. Deletions cut 0 bases from V and 0 bases from J, with 7 bases between. CDR1 is GTSNPN and CDR2 is SVGIG in the germline V gene (reference sequence). The CDR3 spells CAWSVAASTDTQYF. CDR3 DNA: TGTGCCTGGAGTGTAGCGGCTAGCACAGATACGCAGTATTTT.

This sequence joins TRBV9 and TRBJ1-1; D gene ambiguous. This CDR3 has 14 residues. Germline CDR1 SGDLS, CDR2 YYNGEE. V shed 3 bases and J shed 2 bases, with 11 bases lying between them. CDR3 residues: CASSANPSNTEAFF. Here the CDR3 DNA reads TGTGCCAGCAGCGCTAACCCTAGCAACACTGAAGCTTTCTTT.

This chain uses TRBV7-3 with TRBJ2-7; D is perhaps TRBD1 (6 bases). There are 12 residues in the CDR3. CDR1 is SGHTA, CDR2 FQGTGA, per germline. V lost 5 bases, J lost 5 bases, and 10 bases lay in between. The chain's CDR3 is CASSTGSNEQYF. Written as DNA, the CDR3 is TGTGCCAGCAGCACAGGGTCCAACGAGCAGTACTTC.

This clone has only one observation. V gene TRBV3-1 (or the pseudogene TRBV3-2) combines with J gene TRBJ2-1, with 10 bases fitting TRBD2. The CDR3 extends over 13 amino acids. CDR1 and CDR2 (germline): LGHDT, YNNKEL (reference sequence). Losses at the gene ends were 6 bases for V and 6 bases for J; bases not matched to a gene: 2. The CDR3 protein is CASRRTSGNEQFF. The CDR3 region has the DNA TGTGCCAGCAGGCGGACTAGCGGCAATGAGCAGTTCTTC.

The table lists this clone with a count of one. This chain joins TRBV5-6 and TRBJ2-1; a weak D match, TRBD1 (6 bases). CDR3 length equals 13 residues. Germline V lookup: CDR1 SGHDT, CDR2 YYEEEE. V was trimmed by 4 bases and J by 14 bases, leaving 19 bases between them. As DNA, the CDR3 is TGTGCCAGCAGCGAGGGACCCCGGGACACAGAGTTCTTC. Translating gives CASSEGPRDTEFF.

The chain links TRBV3-1 (or the pseudogene TRBV3-2) to TRBJ2-7, with D maybe TRBD2 (5 bases). Deletions cut 0 bases from V and 4 bases from J, with 10 bases between. The CDR3 is 14 amino acids. Germline V lookup: CDR1 LGHDT, CDR2 YNNKEL (reference sequence). The CDR3 coding sequence is TGTGCCAGCAGCCAAGAGAGGGAGCTTTACGAGCAGTACTTC. This codes for CASSQERELYEQYF.

The V call is TRBV7-3, the J call TRBJ1-2; 12 bases align to TRBD1. The V gene end was trimmed by 1 base and the J gene end by 6 bases; junction bases not matched to a gene: 6. Germline V gene sequence: CDR1 SGHTA, CDR2 FQGTGA. This CDR3 comprises 16 residues. The CDR3 region has the DNA TGTGCCAGCAGCTTAAACCCCGGGACAGGGGGCGATGGCTACACCTTC. This encodes CASSLNPGTGGDGYTF.

The chain links TRBV2 to TRBJ2-7; TRBD2 matches at 11 bases. Germline V gives CDR1 SNHLY, CDR2 FYNNEI. This CDR3 comprises 14 residues. J lost 6 bases, V lost 8 bases, and 9 bases had no gene match. The CDR3 sequence is CASLLLAGESEQYF. CDR3 DNA: TGTGCCAGCCTACTACTAGCGGGAGAATCCGAGCAGTACTTC.

This rearrangement joins TRBV6-6 to TRBJ2-1; 7 nucleotides agree with TRBD2. With V trimmed by 4 bases and J by 6 bases, 9 bases remained unmatched. The CDR3 covers 15 residues. The germline V gene has CDR1 MNHNY and CDR2 SVGAGI (reference sequence). CDR3 nucleotides: TGTGCCAGCAGTTGGGGGGAGGGCGCCTCCAATGAGCAGTTCTTC. Residues: CASSWGEGASNEQFF.

The CDR3: CAVASGRGEQFF. CDR3 bases: TGTGCCGTCGCTAGCGGGAGGGGTGAGCAGTTCTTC. This chain connects TRBV12-3 or TRBV12-4 to TRBJ2-1; 12 bases line up with TRBD2. V shed 11 bases and J 9 bases; nucleotides not matched to a gene: 5. CDR3 length: 12 residues.

J is TRBJ2-5 and V is TRBV6-5; 7 bases are shared with TRBD1. CDR3 length equals 15 residues. Trimming at V came to 5 bases and at J to 1 base, leaving 7 bases not matched to a gene. The V gene's germline CDR1 is MNHEY and CDR2 SVGAGI. The CDR3 is CASSNVGTAQETQYF. The CDR3 DNA is TGTGCCAGCAGTAACGTAGGGACAGCCCAAGAGACCCAGTACTTC.

The rearrangement links TRBV10-3 to TRBJ2-1; 7 bases are a match to TRBD2. Trimming took 4 bases from V and 6 from J; bases not matched to a gene: 9. The CDR3 has 15 amino acids. Germline CDR1 ENHRY, CDR2 SYGVKD. This CDR3 reads CAISATGGASNEQFF. DNA of the CDR3: TGTGCCATCAGTGCGACGGGAGGAGCAAGCAATGAGCAGTTCTTC.